Given below is one T cell receptor beta chain in context. The PCR contained 60 Vbeta and 13 Jbeta primers. Repertoires were generated with immunoSEQ multiplex PCR, while TCRdb's copy carries only in-frame clones and drops some. Here the sample spans about 160,000 clones, 65% to 85% being singletons. Trimming removed 4 bases from V and 5 bases from J; junction bases left unmatched: 10. CDR3 length: 15 amino acids. Germline assignment: CDR1 SGHNT and CDR2 YYREEE (reference sequence). The data originate from a study of cytomegalovirus exposure and HLA in healthy donors. The TCR sequence derives from a man aged 40-50 years in good health and CMV-seropositive. The chain joins TRBV5-4 to TRBJ2-5; 8 bases map to TRBD2. The sequenced sample consisted of PBMCs. CDR3 nucleotide sequence: TGTGCCAGCAGCCATTCTGGGGCGGGGGGTGAGACCCAGTACTTC. This encodes CASSHSGAGGETQYF. Full variable domain (rest looked up from reference TRBV5-4 and TRBJ2-5): ETGVTQSPTHLIKTRGQQVTLRCSSQSGHNTVSWYQQALGQGPQFIFQYYREEENGRGNFPPRFSGLQFPNYSSELNVNALELDDSALYLCASSHSGAGGETQYFGPGTRLLVL.